This T cell receptor (beta chain) was captured by sequencing in a study of blood T cell repertoires in COVID-19. In the study overall: The United States, Italy and Spain supplied acute and convalescent COVID-19 samples.

The repertoire was sequenced with immunoSEQ multiplex PCR; TCRdb's copy has only in-frame clones and lacks some. The sample records about 300,000 clones, roughly 90% being singletons. The CDR3 is 15 residues long. V was shortened by 3 bases and J by 3 bases, with 17 bases between the two germline ends. Germline CDR1 GTSNPN, CDR2 SVGIG (reference sequence). The chain is built from TRBV30 and TRBJ1-1; the D gene is possibly TRBD1 (5 bases). The receptor was derived from a woman in her twenties or thirties with COVID-19, enrolled during active disease. Sequenced: peripheral blood. CDR3 region: CAWSRAGPGDTEAFF. In DNA, the CDR3 is TGTGCCTGGAGCCGTGCGGGACCCGGGGACACTGAAGCTTTCTTT.